This T cell receptor (beta chain) derives from a study of a mutant IDH1 vaccine in newly diagnosed glioma (TCRdb year 2021). With regard to the full study: Patients received eight vaccinations in weeks 1, 3, 5, 7, 11, 15, 19 and 23, corresponding to visits V03 through V10. Vaccination started 4-6 weeks after radiotherapy alone, or was given together with temozolomide cycles in the groups whose treatment included chemotherapy. Of the 32 patients who were treated, around 62% were male and approximately 38% were female, and the mean age was about 40 years. Before enrollment, patients had received standard therapy of radiotherapy alone, temozolomide alone, or radiochemotherapy with temozolomide; most received the combination. Peripheral blood was collected at six visits: V03 (baseline), V05, V07, V10, V12 and V13. Longitudinal TCRB deep sequencing was done for 25 treated patients, wherever samples were available for exploratory analyses. Study-wide conclusions, independent of this receptor: Across multiple MHC alleles, vaccine-induced immune responses were seen in around 93% of patients. Selection of PBMC samples for TCRB deep sequencing was based on availability. The authors stated that sample limitations prevented analyses of patient blood samples from being reproduced. Changes in the top peripheral T cell clonotypes picked up by TCRB sequencing did not appear to be linked to pseudoprogression.

Library preparation used the immunoSEQ multiplex PCR assay. Rearranged TCR beta chain sequences were amplified with the hsTCRB Kit following the manufacturer's protocol. An Illumina MiSeq was used to sequence the TCRB libraries. Turning to the authors' computational methods: Demultiplexing, trimming and gene mapping were performed with the kit vendor's proprietary platform. The table was pulled from immuneACCESS by TCRdb, which kept in-frame rearrangements only. Such tables lose some clones; where checked, under half of the loss comes from unresolved V genes, and the rest has no known cause. From that table come the V and J calls and clone size; the DNA was used to work out D and trimming. Recorded for this sample are around 31,000 clones; 60% to 80% of them occurred a single time. The ten largest clonotypes hold about 25% of the sample. The sample's time point label is to be understood as: week 11, during vaccination. A 20-mer mutant IDH1 peptide at 300 micrograms in Montanide made up each vaccine dose, which was injected subcutaneously together with topical imiquimod. Donors had newly diagnosed WHO grade 3 or 4 IDH1-mutant astrocytomas with loss of nuclear ATRX. The samples were drawn from NOA16, a multicentre, single-arm, open-label phase I trial in Germany that tested a mutant IDH1 peptide vaccine in humans for the first time. Genomic DNA for TCRB sequencing was isolated from EDTA blood with the DNeasy Blood and Tissue Kit.

Points on this clone: This receptor's antigen is unknown. Base quality data are lacking; no much larger clone is found one base away.

Trimming takes 8 bases from V and 5 bases from J, and the germline ends sit 11 bases apart. Per the germline V gene, SNHLY is the CDR1 and FYNNEI is the CDR2. From the cysteine up to the phenylalanine, the CDR3 has a length of 12 residues. Of all the DNA, just the CDR3 is kept, 36 bases in frame from base 1. Sequenced material: PBMCs, taken from a glioma patient whose treatment included an IDH1 peptide vaccine. The sequence links TRBV2 to TRBJ2-3; the D gene remains uncertain. The sequence came from a man under 40 with glioma. The DNA sequence follows: TGTGCCAGCGCCCCGGACGGAGATACGCAGTATTTT. This translates into CASAPDGDTQYF. The full variable domain, with segments outside the CDR3 supplied by the reference TRBV2 and TRBJ2-3 proteins, appears as EPEVTQTPSHQVTQMGQEVILRCVPISNHLYFYWYRQILGQKVEFLVSFYNNEISEKSEIFDDQFSVERPDGSNFTLKIRSTKLEDSAMYFCASAPDGDTQYFGPGTRLTVL.